These 29 T cell receptor beta chains originate from one sample sequenced in a study of cytomegalovirus exposure and HLA in healthy donors. Primers for the PCR totalled 60 Vbeta and 13 Jbeta. The protocol was immunoSEQ multiplex PCR, while the TCRdb copy is restricted to in-frame clones and leaves out a portion. The sample includes about 250,000 clones, just over 70% seen only once; the top ten take about 2.2%. Material: PBMCs. Source of these receptors: a female donor in good health and CMV-seronegative.

The chain employs TRBV27 and TRBJ1-2; the match to TRBD1 covers 7 bases. The CDR3 is made up of 14 amino acids. Trimming took 5 bases from V and 1 from J; bases not matched to a gene: 4. Germline V gene lookup returns CDR1 MNHEY and CDR2 SMNVEV (reference sequence). CDR3: CASSPRGRNYGYTF. The CDR3 nucleotides read TGTGCCAGCAGTCCTAGGGGGCGTAACTATGGCTACACCTTC.

V and J are TRBV7-9 and TRBJ2-5; 10 nucleotides agree with TRBD2. V lost 4 bases, J lost 5 bases, and 7 bases stayed unmatched. Germline V CDR1 and CDR2: SEHNR, FQNEAQ (reference sequence). The length of the CDR3 is 15 residues. CDR3 region: CASSSGLAVSETQYF. The DNA of the CDR3 is TGTGCCAGCAGCTCCGGACTAGCGGTCTCTGAGACCCAGTACTTC.

This chain links TRBV18 with TRBJ1-1; D is possibly TRBD1 (5 bases). Germline V gene sequence: CDR1 KGHSH, CDR2 LQKENI. Trimming removed 5 bases at V and 3 bases at J, with 10 bases between. This CDR3 has 13 amino acids. This chain's CDR3 is CASSSIRDTEAFF. The CDR3 DNA reads as TGTGCCAGCTCATCAATCAGGGACACTGAAGCTTTCTTT. Looking up the rest from reference TRBV18 and TRBJ1-1 gives the full variable domain: NAGVMQNPRHLVRRRGQEARLRCSPMKGHSHVYWYRQLPEEGLKFMVYLQKENIIDESGMPKERFSAEFPKEGPSILRIQQVVRGDSAAYFCASSSIRDTEAFFGQGTRLTVV.

This chain's CDR3 is CASKQGNQPQHF. The DNA of the CDR3 is TGTGCCAGCAAACAGGGCAATCAGCCCCAGCATTTT. The chain carries TRBV5-8 and TRBJ1-5, with D perhaps matching TRBD1 (5 bases). The ends were cut back, 6 bases at V and 2 bases at J, with 6 bases in the middle. The CDR3 extends over 12 amino acids. The germline V gene encodes CDR1 SGHTS and CDR2 YDEGEE.

This chain joins TRBV10-3 and TRBJ1-1, with 9 bases identical to TRBD1. The CDR3 runs to 17 residues. V shed 2 bases and J 1 base; nucleotides not matched to a gene: 8. The germline CDR1 and CDR2 sequences are ENHRY and SYGVKD. As DNA, the CDR3 is TGTGCCATCAGTGAGGTTCAGTCGGGACAGGGGAACACTGAAGCTTTCTTT. It yields the protein CAISEVQSGQGNTEAFF.

About this clone itself: The junction departs from the called germline gene at one end, perhaps through a read error. The chain links TRBV7-9 to TRBJ1-5, with D uncertain. This CDR3 spans 12 amino acids. Germline V gene data show CDR1 as SEHNR and CDR2 as FQNEAQ (reference sequence). CDR3 DNA: TGTTCCAGCAGCTTGGCAGGTCAGCCCCAGCATTTT. It codes for CSSSLAGQPQHF.

The chain is built from TRBV5-1 and TRBJ2-5, with D possibly TRBD1 on 5 matching bases. Trimming shortened V by 4 bases and J by 1 base, and 14 bases separated the two germline ends. Germline-derived CDR1 and CDR2 are SGHRS and YFSETQ. This CDR3 is built from 15 residues. The CDR3 loop reads CASSIIPGIQETQYF. DNA of the CDR3: TGCGCCAGCAGCATAATACCAGGGATCCAAGAGACCCAGTACTTC.

A few counts support this clone. The junction and the germline gene differ at one end; a read error may be behind it. The chain combines TRBV28 with TRBJ2-7, with 8 positions matching TRBD2. The CDR3 consists of 14 residues. The germline V gene encodes CDR1 MDHEN and CDR2 SYDVKM. CDR3 bases: TGTGCCAGCTCTCCATTCACCGGGGGGGCAGAAGAGGACTTC. This codes for CASSPFTGGAEEDF. Drawing the rest from reference TRBV28 and TRBJ2-7, the complete variable domain is DVKVTQSSRYLVKRTGEKVFLECVQDMDHENMFWYRQDPGLGLRLIYFSYDVKMKEKGDIPEGYSVSREKKERFSLILESASTNQTSMYLCASSPFTGGAEEDFGPGTRLTVT.

Only a few counts were recorded for this clone. This sample also contains other DNA sequences that code for the same CDR3. J is TRBJ1-1 and V is TRBV30; 7 bases map to TRBD1. V lost 2 bases, J lost 0 bases, and 0 bases stayed unmatched. CDR1 is GTSNPN and CDR2 is SVGIG in the germline V gene (reference sequence). The CDR3 sequence is 13 residues long. Here the CDR3 DNA reads TGTGCCTGGAGTACAGGGGTGAACACTGAAGCTTTCTTT. It yields the protein CAWSTGVNTEAFF.

The chain couples TRBV27 to TRBJ2-7, with 8 bases fitting TRBD1. V gave up 6 bases and J gave up 0 bases; unmatched junction bases: 4. The CDR3 sequence is 14 residues long. CDR1 and CDR2 (germline): MNHEY, SMNVEV (reference sequence). CDR3 region: CASSRDRSSYEQYF. CDR3 sequence (DNA): TGTGCCAGCAGCCGGGACAGGAGCTCCTACGAGCAGTACTTC.

This clone was seen only a few times. The CDR3 sequence: CASSPRTGNQPQHF. Written as DNA, the CDR3 is TGTGCCAGCAGTCCGCGGACAGGGAATCAGCCCCAGCATTTT. This chain links TRBV27 with TRBJ1-5, with 8 bases identical to TRBD1. With 5 bases clipped from V and 4 bases from J, the junction kept 4 bases outside the gene matches. The germline CDR1 and CDR2 sequences are MNHEY and SMNVEV (reference sequence). This CDR3 comprises 14 residues.

V gene TRBV6-1 combines with J gene TRBJ1-2, with TRBD1 as a possible D gene (6 bases). Trimming took off 11 bases at V and 2 bases at J, with 18 bases between the two ends. The CDR3 is made up of 14 amino acids. Germline CDR1 MNHNS, CDR2 SASEGT. The CDR3 is CAGSPSDRNYGYTF. CDR3 DNA: TGTGCCGGTAGTCCCAGTGACAGGAACTATGGCTACACCTTC.

This rearrangement joins TRBV19 to TRBJ1-1; weak D call: TRBD1 (6 bases). CDR1 is LNHDA, CDR2 SQIVND, per germline (reference sequence). V shed 6 bases and J shed 1 base, with 15 bases lying between them. The CDR3 covers 15 residues. The CDR3 DNA follows: TGTGCCAGTAGAAGATACGGACAGCAGAACACTGAAGCTTTCTTT. Its translation is CASRRYGQQNTEAFF.

The gene calls are TRBV7-2 and TRBJ1-3; a weak D match, TRBD1 (6 bases). This CDR3 comprises 16 residues. V was cut by 2 bases and J by 3 bases, with 14 bases left in between. CDR1 and CDR2 (germline): SGHTA, FQGNSA. CDR3: CASSLNRGASGNTIYF. DNA of the CDR3: TGTGCCAGCAGCTTAAATCGGGGGGCGAGTGGAAACACCATATATTTT. Full variable domain (rest looked up from reference TRBV7-2 and TRBJ1-3): GAGVSQSPSNKVTEKGKDVELRCDPISGHTALYWYRQSLGQGLEFLIYFQGNSAPDKSGLPSDRFSAERTGGSVSTLTIQRTQQEDSAVYLCASSLNRGASGNTIYFGEGSWLTVV.

This clone occurred a few times. CDR3 DNA sequence: TGTGCCAGCAGCTACGGACAGGGGGAGGCTTTCTTT. Its protein is CASSYGQGEAFF. The J gene is TRBJ1-1, the V gene TRBV5-6, with 10 bases fitting TRBD1. This CDR3 comprises 12 residues. V gave up 3 bases and J gave up 11 bases; unmatched junction bases: 4. Germline assignment: CDR1 SGHDT and CDR2 YYEEEE.

The V and J genes are TRBV19 and TRBJ2-7; D is perhaps TRBD2 (5 bases). Germline lookup yields CDR1 LNHDA and CDR2 SQIVND (reference sequence). V lost 6 bases, J lost 2 bases, and 14 bases lay in between. The CDR3 sequence is 14 residues long. The CDR3 DNA reads as TGTGCCAGTAGCAACGGCGGGTCTACCTACGAGCAGTACTTC. The encoded protein is CASSNGGSTYEQYF.

The chain has TRBV19 and TRBJ1-5; TRBD1 is a possible D gene (5 bases). Trimming took off 7 bases at V and 6 bases at J, with 13 bases between the two ends. Germline V gene lookup returns CDR1 LNHDA and CDR2 SQIVND (reference sequence). There are 13 residues in the CDR3. The CDR3: CASIGRAGQPQHF. The CDR3 nucleotides read TGTGCCAGTATAGGCAGGGCTGGTCAGCCCCAGCATTTT.

The chain joins TRBV29-1 to TRBJ2-7, with 9 bases identical to TRBD1. Germline values: CDR1 SQVTM, CDR2 ANQGSEA. V shed 4 bases and J 9 bases; nucleotides not matched to a gene: 1. The CDR3 is 10 residues long. The CDR3 nucleotides read TGCAGCGTTGGGACAGGGGTGCAGTACTTC. It translates to CSVGTGVQYF.

This clone was seen only a few times. This chain connects TRBV20-1 to TRBJ2-7; TRBD1 aligns across 7 bases. V was clipped by 6 bases and J by 6 bases; unmatched bases: 5. Germline assignment: CDR1 DFQATT and CDR2 SNEGSKA (reference sequence). This CDR3 comprises 11 residues. This CDR3 reads CSASNRGEQYF. The CDR3 DNA sequence: TGCAGTGCGTCTAACAGGGGCGAGCAGTACTTC.

This chain connects TRBV27 to TRBJ2-7; 7 bases map to TRBD1. Per the germline V gene, CDR1 is MNHEY and CDR2 is SMNVEV (reference sequence). V trimming: 7 bases; J trimming: 3 bases; junction bases outside the gene matches: 0. This CDR3 region has 11 residues. CDR3: CASTGGYEQYF. DNA of the CDR3: TGTGCCAGCACAGGGGGCTACGAGCAGTACTTC.

This rearrangement joins TRBV10-2 to TRBJ2-1; D not certain. The V end was cut by 3 bases, the J end by 8 bases, with 8 bases between. The germline gives CDR1 WSHSY, CDR2 SAAADI. This CDR3 is 12 amino acids long. This chain's CDR3 is CASSDMLDEQFF. CDR3 coding DNA: TGCGCCAGCAGTGATATGTTAGATGAGCAGTTCTTC.

This chain links TRBV27 with TRBJ2-5, with D possibly being TRBD2 (6 bases). Germline CDR1 and CDR2: MNHEY and SMNVEV (reference sequence). V lost 6 bases, J lost 11 bases, and 19 bases lay in between. The CDR3 is 13 residues long. As DNA, the CDR3 is TGTGCCAGCAGCGTCGGAGGGCCCTGGGAGCAGTACTTC. It encodes CASSVGGPWEQYF.

This clone turned up a few times. V is TRBV7-9 and J is TRBJ1-1; 9 nucleotides agree with TRBD1. Losses at the gene ends were 5 bases for V and 4 bases for J; bases not matched to a gene: 2. The CDR3 length is 13 residues. Germline-derived CDR1 and CDR2 are SEHNR and FQNEAQ (reference sequence). The CDR3 spells CASSTQGATEAFF. Here the CDR3 DNA reads TGTGCCAGCAGCACACAGGGGGCCACTGAAGCTTTCTTT. The variable domain in full, with the rest retrieved from reference TRBV7-9 and TRBJ1-1, is DTGVSQNPRHKITKRGQNVTFRCDPISEHNRLYWYRQTLGQGPEFLTYFQNEAQLEKSRLLSDRFSAERPKGSFSTLEIQRTEQGDSAMYLCASSTQGATEAFFGQGTRLTVV.

This chain links TRBV6-5 with TRBJ2-7; 11 positions match TRBD2. Germline CDR1 and CDR2: MNHEY and SVGAGI. CDR3 length: 15 amino acids. With V trimmed by 7 bases and J by 6 bases, 11 bases remained unmatched. The CDR3 here is CASTSHTSGSSEQYF. The DNA for the CDR3 is TGTGCCAGCACCTCACACACTAGCGGGAGCAGCGAGCAGTACTTC.

This chain joins TRBV9 and TRBJ1-1; D is unresolved. The V and J ends lost 0 bases and 4 bases respectively, with 7 bases between them. The V gene's germline CDR1 is SGDLS and CDR2 YYNGEE. This CDR3 is 13 amino acids long. CDR3 bases: TGTGCCAGCAGCGTAGTTGGGAGCACTGAAGCTTTCTTT. This gives the protein CASSVVGSTEAFF.

This sequence joins TRBV9 and TRBJ2-5, with D possibly being TRBD2 (6 bases). Trimming took 0 bases from V and 5 from J, leaving 14 bases between them. This CDR3 region has 15 residues. The germline V gene encodes CDR1 SGDLS and CDR2 YYNGEE. CDR3 residues: CASSVAGGPWETQYF. The CDR3, as DNA: TGTGCCAGCAGCGTAGCCGGAGGGCCGTGGGAGACCCAGTACTTC.

The chain is built from TRBV12-5 and TRBJ2-1; D may be TRBD2 (6 bases). Trimming stripped 2 bases from V and 7 bases from J, with 15 bases between. Germline values: CDR1 LGHNT, CDR2 FRNRAP. The CDR3 contains 15 residues. Here the CDR3 reads CASGLPRGGRNEQFF. For the CDR3, the DNA is TGTGCTAGTGGTTTGCCACGCGGAGGGAGGAATGAGCAGTTCTTC. The full variable domain, rest sourced from reference TRBV12-5 and TRBJ2-1, is DARVTQTPRHKVTEMGQEVTMRCQPILGHNTVFWYRQTMMQGLELLAYFRNRAPLDDSGMPKDRFSAEMPDATLATLKIQPSEPRDSAVYFCASGLPRGGRNEQFFGPGTRLTVL.

This clone was observed a handful of times. This chain connects TRBV5-4 to TRBJ2-5, with D maybe TRBD2 (5 bases). The CDR3 is 14 amino acids. Germline V gene data show CDR1 as SGHNT and CDR2 as YYREEE (reference sequence). The V gene lost 0 bases and the J gene lost 5 bases, with 11 bases spanning the gap. The CDR3 loop reads CASSLVGDKETQYF. The CDR3 DNA reads TGTGCCAGCAGCTTGGTGGGAGATAAGGAGACCCAGTACTTC.

The V gene is TRBV29-1, the J gene TRBJ2-5; TRBD2 aligns across 11 bases. The CDR3 totals 13 residues. Losses at the gene ends were 3 bases for V and 4 bases for J; bases not matched to a gene: 1. Germline assignment: CDR1 SQVTM and CDR2 ANQGSEA. For the CDR3, the DNA is TGCAGCGTTGACCTAGCGGGAGGAGAGACCCAGTACTTC. This sequence encodes CSVDLAGGETQYF.